The next 19 T cell receptor beta chains were all read from a single sample in a study of blood T cell repertoires in COVID-19. Profiled with immunoSEQ multiplex PCR; TCRdb holds only in-frame clones, not every one. This sample yields roughly 150,000 clones, of which roughly 91% are seen a single time; about 4.9% belongs to the top ten. Sequencing input: peripheral blood. The source is a man aged 18 to 29 with COVID-19, enrolled during active disease.

V usage is TRBV10-3 and J usage is TRBJ2-3, with 7 bases identical to TRBD2. From germline, CDR1 is ENHRY and CDR2 SYGVKD. V gave up 7 bases and J gave up 2 bases; unmatched junction bases: 6. The CDR3 contains 14 residues. Here the CDR3 DNA reads TGTGCCATCACTACGGGACTACCCACAGATACGCAGTATTTT. Encoded protein: CAITTGLPTDTQYF.

CDR3 nucleotide sequence: TGTGCCAGCAGTTACGGTAAACAGGGGGCTGGTGGCTACACCTTC. This encodes CASSYGKQGAGGYTF. V is TRBV6-6 and J is TRBJ1-2; 9 nucleotides match TRBD1. CDR1 and CDR2 from the germline V gene are MNHNY and SVGAGI (reference sequence). The CDR3 runs 15 residues. V lost 2 bases, J lost 7 bases, and 8 bases stayed unmatched.

The chain employs TRBV18 and TRBJ2-5, with TRBD1 matching over 7 bases. Germline CDR1 is KGHSH and CDR2 is LQKENI. This CDR3 is built from 14 residues. The junction had 9 bases not matched to a gene; V was cut back by 6 bases and J by 5 bases. This CDR3 is CASSVGTEGETQYF. CDR3 DNA sequence: TGTGCCAGCTCGGTGGGGACAGAGGGGGAGACCCAGTACTTC.

Concerning this clone itself: The junction and the germline gene differ at one end; a read error may be behind it. The CDR3 DNA reads TGTGCCAGCAGTGAAGAACAGGGGTATGAAAAACTGCTTTTT. As protein: CASSEEQGYEKLLF. The rearrangement links TRBV6-1 to TRBJ1-4; TRBD1 matches 7 bases. Germline V gives CDR1 MNHNS, CDR2 SASEGT. The CDR3 consists of 14 residues.

The chain uses TRBV27 and TRBJ1-1; 8 nucleotides line up with TRBD1. After removal of 5 bases from V and 10 bases from J, the junction contained 12 bases not matched to a gene. The CDR3 totals 14 residues. CDR1 and CDR2 (germline): MNHEY, SMNVEV (reference sequence). The CDR3: CASSPYELTGVAFF. The CDR3 DNA reads as TGTGCCAGCAGTCCCTATGAGTTGACAGGGGTAGCTTTCTTT.

About this clone itself: Other DNA sequences in the sample encode the same CDR3. The chain uses TRBV11-3 and TRBJ1-1, with 7 bases aligning to TRBD1. Germline trimming cut 4 bases from V and 0 bases from J; bases unmatched to any gene: 2. Per germline, CDR1 SGHNT and CDR2 YENEEA. The CDR3 covers 14 residues. CDR3 amino acids: CASSSGQLNTEAFF. The CDR3 DNA reads TGTGCCAGCAGCTCGGGACAGTTGAACACTGAAGCTTTCTTT. Supplemented by reference TRBV11-3 and TRBJ1-1, the full variable domain reads EAGVVQSPRYKIIEKKQPVAFWCNPISGHNTLYWYLQNLGQGPELLIRYENEEAVDDSQLPKDRFSAERLKGVDSTLKIQPAELGDSAVYLCASSSGQLNTEAFFGQGTRLTVV.

The CDR3: CASSMSPGGLNGYTF. DNA for the CDR3: TGTGCCAGTAGTATGTCTCCAGGGGGCTTGAATGGCTACACCTTC. The chain combines TRBV19 with TRBJ1-2, with TRBD1 identical over 8 bases. Per germline, CDR1 LNHDA and CDR2 SQIVND (reference sequence). The CDR3 contains 15 residues. Trimming took 3 bases from V and 6 from J; bases not matched to a gene: 9.

A single count supports this clone. V gene TRBV7-2 combines with J gene TRBJ2-5; 7 bases align to TRBD1. The CDR3 is 15 residues long. Per germline, CDR1 SGHTA and CDR2 FQGNSA. J lost 4 bases, V lost 5 bases, and 10 bases had no gene match. The CDR3 coding sequence is TGTGCCAGCAGCCCCTTGACAGGGTCCGGAGAGACCCAGTACTTC. Its translation: CASSPLTGSGETQYF.

The chain links TRBV7-9 to TRBJ1-1, with D possibly being TRBD1 (6 bases). The CDR3 consists of 14 residues. The germline V and J ends were trimmed by 6 bases and 1 base, with 12 bases remaining between them. Germline V CDR1 and CDR2: SEHNR, FQNEAQ (reference sequence). As DNA, the CDR3 is TGTGCCAGCAGACTACCGACAGGGAACACTGAAGCTTTCTTT. Translated, it gives CASRLPTGNTEAFF.

The chain has TRBV28 and TRBJ2-4, with 14 bases fitting TRBD2. The CDR3 covers 16 residues. The germline CDR1 and CDR2 sequences are MDHEN and SYDVKM. J was trimmed by 5 bases and V by 4 bases; bases with no gene match: 4. DNA for the CDR3: TGTGCCAGCAGTTGGACTAGCGGGAGGTCCCAAAACATTCAGTACTTC. It specifies CASSWTSGRSQNIQYF.

This chain joins TRBV5-5 and TRBJ1-4; the match to TRBD1 covers 9 bases. This CDR3 comprises 15 residues. Germline V gene lookup returns CDR1 SGHKS and CDR2 YYEKEE (reference sequence). V shed 4 bases, J shed 5 bases, and the junction held 6 bases outside the gene matches. The CDR3 coding sequence is TGTGCCAGCAGCCTTCCGACAGGGGGGAATGAAAAACTGTTTTTT. The encoded protein is CASSLPTGGNEKLFF.

V is TRBV7-9 and J is TRBJ1-2; no clear D gene. This CDR3 is 13 amino acids long. V lost 0 bases and J lost 8, with 10 bases in between. Germline loops: CDR1 SEHNR, CDR2 FQNEAQ (reference sequence). CDR3 residues: CASSLAGGRGYTF. CDR3 DNA: TGTGCCAGCAGCTTAGCAGGAGGGCGCGGCTACACCTTC.

V and J are TRBV4-1 and TRBJ1-1, with D possibly TRBD1 on 5 matching bases. V lost 3 bases and J lost 3, with 14 bases in between. This CDR3 comprises 15 residues. Germline-derived CDR1 and CDR2 are MGHRA and YSYEKL. The CDR3 loop reads CASSQIAGLYTEAFF. CDR3 in DNA: TGCGCCAGCAGCCAGATAGCAGGGTTGTACACTGAAGCTTTCTTT.

This sequence joins TRBV19 and TRBJ2-2; D perhaps matches TRBD2 (6 bases). Trimming cost V 7 bases and J 5 bases, with 11 bases left between them. Germline CDR1 and CDR2: LNHDA and SQIVND (reference sequence). CDR3 length: 13 residues. CDR3 residues: CASKLRGTGELFF. CDR3 DNA sequence: TGTGCCAGTAAGCTCCGGGGGACCGGGGAGCTGTTTTTT.

The chain has TRBV28 and TRBJ2-3, with 7 bases identical to TRBD1. After removal of 6 bases from V and 1 base from J, the junction contained 7 bases not matched to a gene. CDR3 length: 15 amino acids. Per germline, CDR1 MDHEN and CDR2 SYDVKM. Written as DNA, the CDR3 is TGTGCCAGCAGAGAGGGCCAGGGGGGCACAGATACGCAGTATTTT. It codes for CASREGQGGTDTQYF.

This rearrangement joins TRBV18 to TRBJ2-7; D is undetermined. CDR3 length equals 12 residues. The V end lost 4 bases, the J end lost 10 bases, and 14 bases lay between the germline ends. CDR1 is KGHSH and CDR2 is LQKENI in the germline V gene. CDR3 sequence: CASSQERRNQYF. The CDR3 DNA sequence: TGTGCCAGCTCACAGGAGAGGAGAAATCAGTACTTC.

The rearrangement links TRBV29-1 to TRBJ1-3; TRBD1 aligns across 7 bases. The V segment lost 7 bases and the J segment 3 bases; nucleotides outside the gene matches: 9. The CDR3 length is 14 residues. Germline lookup yields CDR1 SQVTM and CDR2 ANQGSEA. The CDR3 sequence: CSARTGSSGNTIYF. The CDR3 bases are TGCAGCGCCCGGACAGGATCTAGTGGAAACACCATATATTTT.

The chain carries TRBV3-1 (or the pseudogene TRBV3-2) and TRBJ1-1; 7 bases agree with TRBD1. This CDR3 contains 16 residues. The V gene end was trimmed by 4 bases and the J gene end by 2 bases; junction bases not matched to a gene: 10. Germline V gene lookup returns CDR1 LGHDT and CDR2 YNNKEL (reference sequence). The CDR3 is CASSLLRGVGNTEAFF. The CDR3 bases are TGTGCCAGCAGCCTACTCAGGGGGGTCGGCAACACTGAAGCTTTCTTT.

V and J are TRBV28 and TRBJ1-2; 8 nucleotides align to TRBD1. CDR1 MDHEN and CDR2 SYDVKM come from the germline V gene. CDR3 length: 13 residues. Unmatched junction bases numbered 5, after V lost 7 bases and J lost 4 bases. The CDR3 here is CASTDGQGYGYTF. The CDR3 DNA sequence: TGTGCCAGCACCGACGGACAGGGCTATGGCTACACCTTC.